This T cell receptor (beta chain) was sequenced during a study of Graves' ophthalmopathy and Graves' hyperthyroidism. Study outcomes and limitations: Thyroid clonotypes that were expanded above 0.001 frequency mostly also appeared in blood. In separating ophthalmopathy from stable hyperthyroidism, a 13-signature model achieved roughly 90% sensitivity and 81.08% specificity.

This clonotype occurred a few times. Its antigen remains unknown. Germline V gene data show CDR1 as LGHNA and CDR2 as YNFKEQ. This CDR3 is 16 amino acids long. The ends lost 0 bases at V and 7 bases at J; junction bases unmatched: 7. Amplification of the TCR beta CDR3 regions used RNA transcripts (as template). First-round RT-PCR employed HTBI primers, with a second-round multiplex PCR after it. A single record per CDR3 protein comes from TCRdb applying MiXCR to the multiplex PCR reads. The sample records 650,000 to 900,000 distinct CDR3 sequences, around 40% being singletons. The TCR originated in an adult man with Graves' ophthalmopathy. This sequence joins TRBV4-2 and TRBJ2-5; 11 bases are shared with TRBD2. The sequenced sample was peripheral blood. In nucleotides, the CDR3 is TGTGCCAGCAGCCAAGACCTCACTAGCGGGAGTGGGACCCAGTACTTC. This sequence encodes CASSQDLTSGSGTQYF.